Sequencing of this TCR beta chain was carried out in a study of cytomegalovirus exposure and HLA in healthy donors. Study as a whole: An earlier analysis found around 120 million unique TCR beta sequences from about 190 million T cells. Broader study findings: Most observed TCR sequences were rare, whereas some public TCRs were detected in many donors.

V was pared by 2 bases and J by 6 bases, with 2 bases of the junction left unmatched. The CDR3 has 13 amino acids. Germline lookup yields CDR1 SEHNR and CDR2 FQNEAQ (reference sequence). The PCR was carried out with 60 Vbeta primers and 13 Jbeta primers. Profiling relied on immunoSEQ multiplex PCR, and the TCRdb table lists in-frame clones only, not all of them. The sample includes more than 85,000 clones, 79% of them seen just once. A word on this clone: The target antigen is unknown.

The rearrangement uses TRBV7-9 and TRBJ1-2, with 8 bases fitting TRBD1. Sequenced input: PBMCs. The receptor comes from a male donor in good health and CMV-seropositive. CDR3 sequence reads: CASSLLDRDGYTF. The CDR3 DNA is TGTGCCAGCAGCTTATTGGACAGGGATGGCTACACCTTC.